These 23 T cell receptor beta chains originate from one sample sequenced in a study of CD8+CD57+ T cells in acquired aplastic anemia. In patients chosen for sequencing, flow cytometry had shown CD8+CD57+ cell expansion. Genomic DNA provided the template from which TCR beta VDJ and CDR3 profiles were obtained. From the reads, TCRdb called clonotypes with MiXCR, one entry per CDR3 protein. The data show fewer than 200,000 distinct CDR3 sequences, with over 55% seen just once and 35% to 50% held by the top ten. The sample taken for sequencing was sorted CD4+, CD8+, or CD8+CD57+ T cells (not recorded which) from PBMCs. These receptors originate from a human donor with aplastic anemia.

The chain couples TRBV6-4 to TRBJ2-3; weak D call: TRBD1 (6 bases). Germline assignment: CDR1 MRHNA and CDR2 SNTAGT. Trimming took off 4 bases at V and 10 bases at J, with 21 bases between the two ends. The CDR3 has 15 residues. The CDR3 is CASSGAGEAGDSQYF. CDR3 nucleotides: TGTGCCAGCAGTGGGGCAGGGGAAGCCGGGGATTCGCAGTATTTT.

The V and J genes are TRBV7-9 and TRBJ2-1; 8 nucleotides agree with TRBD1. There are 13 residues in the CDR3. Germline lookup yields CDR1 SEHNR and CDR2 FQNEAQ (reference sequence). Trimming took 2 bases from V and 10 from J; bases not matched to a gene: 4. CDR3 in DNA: TGTGCCAGCAGCTTATCGGGGACAGGCGAGCAGTTCTTC. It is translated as CASSLSGTGEQFF. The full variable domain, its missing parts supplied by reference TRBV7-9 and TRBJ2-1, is DTGVSQNPRHKITKRGQNVTFRCDPISEHNRLYWYRQTLGQGPEFLTYFQNEAQLEKSRLLSDRFSAERPKGSFSTLEIQRTEQGDSAMYLCASSLSGTGEQFFGPGTRLTVL.

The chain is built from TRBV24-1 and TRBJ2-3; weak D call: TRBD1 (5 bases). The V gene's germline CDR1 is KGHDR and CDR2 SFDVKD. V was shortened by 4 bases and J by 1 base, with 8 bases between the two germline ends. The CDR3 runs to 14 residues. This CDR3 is CATSDPRGTDTQYF. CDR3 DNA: TGTGCCACCAGTGACCCCAGGGGCACAGATACGCAGTATTTT.

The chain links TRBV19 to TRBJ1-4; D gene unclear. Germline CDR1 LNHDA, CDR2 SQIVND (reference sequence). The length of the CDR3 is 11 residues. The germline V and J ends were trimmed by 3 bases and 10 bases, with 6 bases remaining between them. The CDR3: CASSIAGKLFF. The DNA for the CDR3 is TGTGCCAGTAGTATCGCTGGAAAACTGTTTTTT.

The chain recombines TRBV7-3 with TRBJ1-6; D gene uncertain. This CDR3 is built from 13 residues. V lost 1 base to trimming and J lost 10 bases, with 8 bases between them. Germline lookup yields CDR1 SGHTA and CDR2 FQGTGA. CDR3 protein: CASSLKRESPLHF. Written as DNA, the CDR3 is TGTGCCAGCAGCTTAAAGCGGGAATCACCCCTCCACTTT.

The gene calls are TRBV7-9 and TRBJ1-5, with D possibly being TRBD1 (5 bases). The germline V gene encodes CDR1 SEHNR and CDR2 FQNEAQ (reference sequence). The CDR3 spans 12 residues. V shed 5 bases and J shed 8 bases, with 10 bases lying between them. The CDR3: CASSQGDEPQHF. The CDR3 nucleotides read TGTGCCAGCAGCCAAGGGGACGAGCCCCAGCATTTT.

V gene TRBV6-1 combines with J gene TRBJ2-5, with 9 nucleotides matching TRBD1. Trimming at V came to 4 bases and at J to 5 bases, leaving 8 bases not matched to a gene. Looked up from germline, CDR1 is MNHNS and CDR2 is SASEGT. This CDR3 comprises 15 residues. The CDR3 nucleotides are TGTGCCAGCAGTGGACAGGGGGAGTACAATGAGACCCAGTACTTC. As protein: CASSGQGEYNETQYF.

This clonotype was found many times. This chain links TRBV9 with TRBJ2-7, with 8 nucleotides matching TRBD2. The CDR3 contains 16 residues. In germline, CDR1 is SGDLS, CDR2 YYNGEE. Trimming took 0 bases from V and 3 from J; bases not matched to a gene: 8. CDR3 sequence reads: CASSVVPAGAFYEQYF. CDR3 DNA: TGTGCCAGCAGCGTAGTGCCAGCGGGAGCCTTCTACGAGCAGTACTTC.

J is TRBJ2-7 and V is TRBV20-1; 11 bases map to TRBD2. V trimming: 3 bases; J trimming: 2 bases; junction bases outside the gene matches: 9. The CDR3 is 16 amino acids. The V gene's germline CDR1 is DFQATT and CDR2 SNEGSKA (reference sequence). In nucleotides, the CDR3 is TGCAGTGCTAGTGACCCCGGGACTAGCGGAACCTACGAGCAGTACTTC. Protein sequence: CSASDPGTSGTYEQYF.

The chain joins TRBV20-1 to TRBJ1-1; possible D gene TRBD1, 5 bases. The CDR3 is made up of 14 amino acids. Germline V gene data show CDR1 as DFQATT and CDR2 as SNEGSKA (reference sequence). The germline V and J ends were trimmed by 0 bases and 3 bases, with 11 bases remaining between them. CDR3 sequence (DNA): TGCAGTGCTAGAGAAGGTCGCAGGGACACTGAAGCTTTCTTT. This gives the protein CSAREGRRDTEAFF.

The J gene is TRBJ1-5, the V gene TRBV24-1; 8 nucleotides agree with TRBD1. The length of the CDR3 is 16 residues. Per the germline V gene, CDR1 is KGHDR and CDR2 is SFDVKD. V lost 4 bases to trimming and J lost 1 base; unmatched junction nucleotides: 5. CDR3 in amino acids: CATSDRTGGSNQPQHF. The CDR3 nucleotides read TGTGCCACCAGTGACCGAACAGGGGGAAGCAATCAGCCCCAGCATTTT.

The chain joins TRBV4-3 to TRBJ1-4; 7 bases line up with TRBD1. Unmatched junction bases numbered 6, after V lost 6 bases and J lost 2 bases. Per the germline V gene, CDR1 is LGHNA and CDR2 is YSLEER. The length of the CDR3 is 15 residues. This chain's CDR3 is CASRVGDSTNEKLFF. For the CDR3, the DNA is TGCGCCAGCAGGGTAGGGGACAGCACTAATGAAAAACTGTTTTTT.

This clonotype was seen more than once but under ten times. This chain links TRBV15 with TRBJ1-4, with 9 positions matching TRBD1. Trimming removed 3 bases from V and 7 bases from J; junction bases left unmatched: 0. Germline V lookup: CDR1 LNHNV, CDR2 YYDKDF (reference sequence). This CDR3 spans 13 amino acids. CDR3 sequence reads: CATSRDRGEKLFF. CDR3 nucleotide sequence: TGTGCCACCAGCAGGGACAGGGGTGAAAAACTGTTTTTT.

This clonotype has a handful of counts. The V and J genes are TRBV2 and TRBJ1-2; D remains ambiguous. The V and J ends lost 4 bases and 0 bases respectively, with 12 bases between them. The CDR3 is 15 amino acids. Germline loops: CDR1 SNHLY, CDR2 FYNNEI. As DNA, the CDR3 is TGTGCCAGCAGTGCCGACCCGACCTCTAACTATGGCTACACCTTC. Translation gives CASSADPTSNYGYTF.

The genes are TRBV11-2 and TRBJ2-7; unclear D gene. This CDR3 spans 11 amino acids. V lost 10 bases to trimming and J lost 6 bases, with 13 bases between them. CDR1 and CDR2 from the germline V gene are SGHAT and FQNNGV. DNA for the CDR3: TGTGCCACCTCACCAAGTCGCGAGCAGTACTTC. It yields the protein CATSPSREQYF.

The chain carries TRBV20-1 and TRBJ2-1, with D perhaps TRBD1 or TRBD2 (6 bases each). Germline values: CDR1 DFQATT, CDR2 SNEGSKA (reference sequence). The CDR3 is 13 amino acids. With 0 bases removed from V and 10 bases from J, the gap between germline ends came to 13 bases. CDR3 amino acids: CSAREAGAGEQFF. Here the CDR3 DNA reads TGCAGTGCTAGAGAGGCAGGGGCGGGGGAGCAGTTCTTC.

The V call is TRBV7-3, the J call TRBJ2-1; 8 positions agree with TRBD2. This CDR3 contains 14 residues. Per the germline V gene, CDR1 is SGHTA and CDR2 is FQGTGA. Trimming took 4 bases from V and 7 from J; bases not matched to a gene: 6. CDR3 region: CASSSGGPLNEQFF. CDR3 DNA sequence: TGTGCCAGCAGCTCGGGGGGGCCGTTGAATGAGCAGTTCTTC.

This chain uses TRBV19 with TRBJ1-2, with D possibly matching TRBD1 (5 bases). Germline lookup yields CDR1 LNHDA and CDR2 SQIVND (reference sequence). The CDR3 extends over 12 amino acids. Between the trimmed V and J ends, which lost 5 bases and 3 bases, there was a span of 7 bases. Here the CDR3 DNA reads TGTGCCAGTAGTCCGACAGACTATGGCTACACCTTC. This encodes CASSPTDYGYTF.

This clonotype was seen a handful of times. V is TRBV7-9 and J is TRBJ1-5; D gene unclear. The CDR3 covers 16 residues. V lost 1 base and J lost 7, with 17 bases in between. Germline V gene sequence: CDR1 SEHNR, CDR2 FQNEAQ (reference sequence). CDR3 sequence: CASSLGSFPFRQPQHF. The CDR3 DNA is TGTGCCAGCAGCTTAGGCAGTTTTCCTTTTAGGCAGCCCCAGCATTTT.

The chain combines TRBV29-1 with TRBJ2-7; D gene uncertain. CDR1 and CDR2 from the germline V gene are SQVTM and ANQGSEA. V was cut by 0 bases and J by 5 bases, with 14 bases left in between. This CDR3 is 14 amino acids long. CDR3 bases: TGCAGCGTTGAAGAGAATACGGTGAGAAACGAGCAGTACTTC. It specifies CSVEENTVRNEQYF.

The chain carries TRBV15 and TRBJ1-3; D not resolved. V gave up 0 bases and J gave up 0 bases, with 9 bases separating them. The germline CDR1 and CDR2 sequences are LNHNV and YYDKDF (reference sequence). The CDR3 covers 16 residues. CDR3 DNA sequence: TGTGCCACCAGCAGAGAGGTTTCAGCCTCTGGAAACACCATATATTTT. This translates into CATSREVSASGNTIYF.

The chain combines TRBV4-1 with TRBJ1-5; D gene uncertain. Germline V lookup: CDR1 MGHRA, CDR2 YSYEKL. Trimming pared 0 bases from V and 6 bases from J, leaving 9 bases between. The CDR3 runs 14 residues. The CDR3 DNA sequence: TGCGCCAGCAGCCAAGATCCGGTTGGTCAGCCCCAGCATTTT. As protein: CASSQDPVGQPQHF.

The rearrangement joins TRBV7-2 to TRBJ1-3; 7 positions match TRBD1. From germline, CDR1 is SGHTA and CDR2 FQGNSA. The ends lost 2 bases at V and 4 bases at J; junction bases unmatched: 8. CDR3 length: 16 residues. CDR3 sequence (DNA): TGTGCCAGCAGCTTACAGGGCAGGGGGATCGGAAACACCATATATTTT. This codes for CASSLQGRGIGNTIYF.